The 9 T cell receptor beta chains presented below share a single source sample, sequenced in a study of molecular identifiers for immune sequencing clone quantification. One entry per CDR3 protein results from TCRdb running MiXCR on the PCR reads. The sample records 85,000 to 120,000 distinct CDR3 sequences, 30% to 45% being singletons. Material: naive CD8+ T cells from blood, with Jurkat cell RNA spiked in. The subset was: FACS-sorted CD8+CD4-CCR7+CD45RA+ naive T cells. The receptors here all came from a human donor in good health. Some libraries in this study had Jurkat cell RNA spiked in.

The chain combines TRBV2 with TRBJ2-5; 10 bases agree with TRBD2. Trimming at V came to 9 bases and at J to 5 bases, leaving 9 bases not matched to a gene. This CDR3 has 14 amino acids. The germline gives CDR1 SNHLY, CDR2 FYNNEI. The DNA of the CDR3 is TGTGCCAGTCTAGCGGGAGAGACATGGGAGACCCAGTACTTC. Its translation is CASLAGETWETQYF.

In this sample, this clonotype turned up many times. The chain couples TRBV29-1 to TRBJ2-1; the D is unclear. CDR1 SQVTM and CDR2 ANQGSEA come from the germline V gene. Trimming cost V 4 bases and J 8 bases, with 18 bases left between them. This CDR3 has 14 residues. CDR3 in DNA: TGCAGCGTTGTCCCCCCCGCGGATTTATATGAGCAGTTCTTC. Its translation is CSVVPPADLYEQFF.

The rearrangement uses TRBV19 and TRBJ2-1; 13 bases fit TRBD2. The CDR3 runs 16 residues. The V gene's germline CDR1 is LNHDA and CDR2 SQIVND (reference sequence). With V trimmed by 5 bases and J by 4 bases, 5 bases remained unmatched. This chain's CDR3 is CASSWTSGSVYNEQFF. The CDR3 DNA follows: TGTGCCAGTAGTTGGACTAGCGGGAGTGTATACAATGAGCAGTTCTTC.

V is TRBV27 and J is TRBJ1-4, with no clear D. The CDR3 contains 16 residues. Trimming took off 6 bases at V and 0 bases at J, with 14 bases between the two ends. CDR1 MNHEY and CDR2 SMNVEV come from the germline V gene (reference sequence). The CDR3, as DNA: TGTGCCAGCAGCCACGCGAGGTGGGCAACTAATGAAAAACTGTTTTTT. Protein: CASSHARWATNEKLFF.

As regards this clonotype: A read error may be the cause here, since a much bigger clone is one base away. V and J are TRBV5-1 and TRBJ2-7; the D gene is possibly TRBD1 (6 bases). Germline assignment: CDR1 SGHRS and CDR2 YFSETQ. CDR3 length: 14 residues. The CDR3 nucleotides are TGCGCCAGCAGCCCAGGACAGCGAAGGTACGAGCAGAACTTC. It translates to CASSPGQRRYEQNF. The whole variable domain, filled in from reference TRBV5-1 and TRBJ2-7, reads KAGVTQTPRYLIKTRGQQVTLSCSPISGHRSVSWYQQTPGQGLQFLFEYFSETQRNKGNFPGRFSGRQFSNSRSEMNVSTLELGDSALYLCASSPGQRRYEQNFGPGTRLTVT.

This clonotype was counted only a few times. This chain joins TRBV12-3 or TRBV12-4 and TRBJ1-1, with a possible D match to TRBD1 (5 bases). CDR3 size: 11 residues. The V and J ends lost 4 bases and 5 bases respectively, with 5 bases between them. The DNA of the CDR3 is TGTGCCAGCAGTTCAGGGACTGAAGCTTTCTTT. It is translated as CASSSGTEAFF.

The gene calls are TRBV4-3 and TRBJ1-2; D possibly corresponds to TRBD1 (5 bases). Germline V CDR1 and CDR2: LGHNA, YSLEER. This CDR3 contains 17 residues. Trimming pared 1 base from V and 8 bases from J, leaving 23 bases between. The CDR3 sequence: CASSQVLRLSGTDGYTF. The CDR3 DNA reads TGCGCCAGCAGCCAAGTTCTTAGGTTGTCCGGGACCGACGGCTACACCTTC.

This clonotype came up many times. The CDR3 protein is CASSKTSASSYNEQFF. As DNA, the CDR3 is TGTGCCAGCAGCAAGACTAGCGCTAGCTCCTACAATGAGCAGTTCTTC. The rearrangement joins TRBV7-9 to TRBJ2-1, with 8 bases identical to TRBD2. V lost 5 bases to trimming and J lost 0 bases; unmatched junction nucleotides: 6. Germline assignment: CDR1 SEHNR and CDR2 FQNEAQ (reference sequence). This CDR3 comprises 16 residues. The whole variable domain, filled in from reference TRBV7-9 and TRBJ2-1, reads DTGVSQNPRHKITKRGQNVTFRCDPISEHNRLYWYRQTLGQGPEFLTYFQNEAQLEKSRLLSDRFSAERPKGSFSTLEIQRTEQGDSAMYLCASSKTSASSYNEQFFGPGTRLTVL.

V usage is TRBV27 and J usage is TRBJ1-3; possible D gene TRBD1, 6 bases. Looked up from germline, CDR1 is MNHEY and CDR2 is SMNVEV (reference sequence). This CDR3 comprises 15 residues. Deletions cut 2 bases from V and 2 bases from J, with 10 bases between. The CDR3 protein is CASSLEGDAGNTIYF. CDR3 nucleotide sequence: TGTGCCAGCAGTTTAGAGGGGGACGCTGGAAACACCATATATTTT.